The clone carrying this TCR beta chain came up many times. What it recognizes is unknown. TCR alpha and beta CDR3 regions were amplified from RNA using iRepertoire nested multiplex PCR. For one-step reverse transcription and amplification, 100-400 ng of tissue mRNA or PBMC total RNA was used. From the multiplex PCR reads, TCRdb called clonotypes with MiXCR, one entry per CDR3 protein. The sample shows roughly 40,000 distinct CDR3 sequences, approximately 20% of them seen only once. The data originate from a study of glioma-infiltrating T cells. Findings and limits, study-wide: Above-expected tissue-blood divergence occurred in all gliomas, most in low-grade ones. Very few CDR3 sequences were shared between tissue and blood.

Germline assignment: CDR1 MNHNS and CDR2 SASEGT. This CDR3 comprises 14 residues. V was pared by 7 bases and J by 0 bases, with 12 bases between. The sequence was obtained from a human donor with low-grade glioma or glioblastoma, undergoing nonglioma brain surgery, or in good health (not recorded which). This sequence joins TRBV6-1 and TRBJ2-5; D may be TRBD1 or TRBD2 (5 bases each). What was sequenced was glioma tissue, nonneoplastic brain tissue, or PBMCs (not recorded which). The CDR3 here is CASNDRGYQETQYF. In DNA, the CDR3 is TGTGCCAGCAACGACAGAGGGTACCAAGAGACCCAGTACTTC.